Each of the 30 T cell receptor beta chains below was sequenced from the same sample in a study of blood T cell repertoires in COVID-19. The data were produced by immunoSEQ multiplex PCR, yet TCRdb's version contains in-frame clones alone and is incomplete. Among hundreds of thousands of clones listed, 85% were seen once. The material sequenced was PBMCs or T cells enriched from blood (not recorded which). The receptors come from a woman aged 25-40 years who had been exposed to COVID-19.

The chain couples TRBV19 to TRBJ2-7, with 8 bases identical to TRBD1. Germline V gene sequence: CDR1 LNHDA, CDR2 SQIVND (reference sequence). Losses at the gene ends were 9 bases for V and 7 bases for J; bases not matched to a gene: 14. This CDR3 contains 14 residues. CDR3: CASKVGTGYREQYF. The DNA for the CDR3 is TGTGCCAGCAAGGTCGGGACAGGTTATAGAGAGCAGTACTTC.

This CDR3 reads CASSLGTSSYNEQFF. In nucleotides, the CDR3 is TGTGCCAGCAGCCTCGGGACTAGCTCCTACAATGAGCAGTTCTTC. The chain joins TRBV3-1 (or the pseudogene TRBV3-2) to TRBJ2-1; TRBD2 matches 8 bases. The CDR3 contains 15 residues. The V segment lost 4 bases and the J segment 0 bases; nucleotides outside the gene matches: 2. Germline CDR1 reads LGHDT; CDR2 reads YNNKEL (reference sequence).

This chain joins TRBV9 and TRBJ2-1; D remains ambiguous. V was trimmed by 0 bases and J by 1 base, leaving 5 bases between them. Germline V gene lookup returns CDR1 SGDLS and CDR2 YYNGEE. There are 14 residues in the CDR3. Here the CDR3 DNA reads TGTGCCAGCAGCGTAGGTACATCCTACAATGAGCAGTTCTTC. Translating gives CASSVGTSYNEQFF.

The chain joins TRBV5-6 to TRBJ2-7; weak D call: TRBD2 (6 bases). V lost 4 bases and J 1 base, leaving 12 bases between the germline ends. The CDR3 is 14 residues long. Germline values: CDR1 SGHDT, CDR2 YYEEEE. CDR3 bases: TGTGCCAGCAGCCTTTTTGGACTATCCTACGAGCAGTACTTC. This encodes CASSLFGLSYEQYF.

This chain connects TRBV4-2 to TRBJ1-2; 10 bases agree with TRBD1. V lost 3 bases to trimming and J lost 6 bases; unmatched junction nucleotides: 4. Germline-derived CDR1 and CDR2 are LGHNA and YNFKEQ. This CDR3 is built from 14 residues. The CDR3 DNA sequence: TGTGCCAGCAGCCAGAGACAGGGGGCGGATGGCTACACCTTC. This encodes CASSQRQGADGYTF.

V is TRBV13 and J is TRBJ2-7; 8 positions match TRBD1. Germline CDR1 and CDR2: PRHDT and FYEKMQ (reference sequence). V dropped 2 bases and J dropped 4; count of bases not matched to a gene: 7. The CDR3 covers 15 residues. In nucleotides, the CDR3 is TGTGCCAGCAGCTTACAGGGGGCGATGGATTACGAGCAGTACTTC. Residues: CASSLQGAMDYEQYF.

The J gene is TRBJ2-1, the V gene TRBV4-2; a weak D match, TRBD2 (6 bases). Germline assignment: CDR1 LGHNA and CDR2 YNFKEQ. The CDR3 covers 16 residues. V dropped 0 bases and J dropped 3 bases, with 12 bases sitting between them. The CDR3 protein is CASSQDEDYSYNEQFF. Written as DNA, the CDR3 is TGTGCCAGCAGCCAAGACGAGGACTACAGCTACAATGAGCAGTTCTTC.

The rearrangement joins TRBV27 to TRBJ1-5; 7 nucleotides agree with TRBD1. Germline CDR1 MNHEY, CDR2 SMNVEV (reference sequence). With V trimmed by 8 bases and J by 0 bases, 7 bases remained unmatched. This CDR3 comprises 15 residues. CDR3 protein: CASRDRDYSNQPQHF. The CDR3, as DNA: TGTGCCAGCCGGGACAGAGACTATAGCAATCAGCCCCAGCATTTT.

This clone was observed a handful of times. The chain uses TRBV9 and TRBJ1-3; D ambiguous. Germline CDR1 and CDR2: SGDLS and YYNGEE. The CDR3 extends over 14 amino acids. The V gene lost 3 bases and the J gene lost 1 base, with 8 bases spanning the gap. In nucleotides, the CDR3 is TGTGCCAGCAGCGCCCCGGGGTCTGGAAACACCATATATTTT. Protein sequence: CASSAPGSGNTIYF. Full variable domain (missing parts from reference TRBV9 and TRBJ1-3): DSGVTQTPKHLITATGQRVTLRCSPRSGDLSVYWYQQSLDQGLQFLIQYYNGEERAKGNILERFSAQQFPDLHSELNLSSLELGDSALYFCASSAPGSGNTIYFGEGSWLTVV.

This chain connects TRBV27 to TRBJ1-6; maybe TRBD1 (5 bases). This CDR3 is built from 14 residues. In germline, CDR1 is MNHEY, CDR2 SMNVEV (reference sequence). Trimming shortened V by 8 bases and J by 3 bases, and 11 bases separated the two germline ends. DNA of the CDR3: TGTGCCAGCGGTGTGGGGCTCTATAATTCACCCCTCCACTTT. Protein sequence: CASGVGLYNSPLHF.

This chain connects TRBV28 to TRBJ1-1; perhaps TRBD1 as D (5 bases). Germline loops: CDR1 MDHEN, CDR2 SYDVKM. Deletions cut 4 bases from V and 6 bases from J, with 27 bases between. The CDR3 loop spans 18 amino acids. The CDR3 DNA is TGTGCCAGCAGTTCAATATACCGGGACTCCCCCCGGGTCGCTGAAGCTTTCTTT. This encodes CASSSIYRDSPRVAEAFF. Variable domain in full (rest from reference TRBV28 and TRBJ1-1): DVKVTQSSRYLVKRTGEKVFLECVQDMDHENMFWYRQDPGLGLRLIYFSYDVKMKEKGDIPEGYSVSREKKERFSLILESASTNQTSMYLCASSSIYRDSPRVAEAFFGQGTRLTVV.

CDR3 protein: CASSRQRNQPQHF. In nucleotides, the CDR3 is TGTGCCAGCTCACGACAGAGGAATCAGCCCCAGCATTTT. V gene TRBV18 combines with J gene TRBJ1-5; a possible D gene is TRBD1 (5 bases). Trimming took 4 bases from V and 4 from J, leaving 8 bases between them. CDR1 and CDR2 (germline): KGHSH, LQKENI. This CDR3 comprises 13 residues.

The chain has TRBV28 and TRBJ1-1; no reliable D call. Trimming took 6 bases from V and 1 from J, leaving 9 bases between them. Germline lookup yields CDR1 MDHEN and CDR2 SYDVKM. The CDR3 covers 13 residues. In nucleotides, the CDR3 is TGTGCCAGCAGGGCCCGTCAGAACACTGAAGCTTTCTTT. Translated: CASRARQNTEAFF.

The J gene is TRBJ1-3, the V gene TRBV9, with 7 bases lining up with TRBD1. The J segment lost 0 bases and the V segment lost 2 bases, leaving 2 bases of the junction unmatched. The germline V gene has CDR1 SGDLS and CDR2 YYNGEE. CDR3 length: 15 residues. CDR3 loop: CASSVTGDSGNTIYF. In nucleotides, the CDR3 is TGTGCCAGCAGCGTTACAGGGGACTCTGGAAACACCATATATTTT.

The chain joins TRBV7-9 to TRBJ2-7; D perhaps matches TRBD1 (5 bases). Germline values: CDR1 SEHNR, CDR2 FQNEAQ (reference sequence). Deletions cut 1 base from V and 3 bases from J, with 10 bases between. The length of the CDR3 is 14 residues. This chain's CDR3 is CASSLDQGSYEQYF. CDR3 coding DNA: TGTGCCAGCAGCTTAGACCAGGGTAGCTACGAGCAGTACTTC.

This chain joins TRBV28 and TRBJ2-7, with 9 bases matching TRBD2. The V and J ends lost 3 bases and 0 bases, in that order; junction bases with no gene match: 9. In germline, CDR1 is MDHEN, CDR2 SYDVKM. This CDR3 region has 17 residues. CDR3 sequence: CASSFNFFSGSSYEQYF. The DNA of the CDR3 is TGTGCCAGCAGTTTTAATTTTTTTAGCGGGAGCTCCTACGAGCAGTACTTC.

This chain connects TRBV6-5 to TRBJ1-4, with D possibly matching TRBD1 (5 bases). Trimming shortened V by 5 bases and J by 0 bases, and 10 bases separated the two germline ends. CDR3 length equals 15 residues. Germline V gene sequence: CDR1 MNHEY, CDR2 SVGAGI. CDR3 coding DNA: TGTGCCAGCAGTCCGGGACTGACAACTAATGAAAAACTGTTTTTT. Amino acid sequence: CASSPGLTTNEKLFF.

In its sample, this clone was seen a few times. The rearrangement uses TRBV2 and TRBJ2-7; 10 positions agree with TRBD2. In germline, CDR1 is SNHLY, CDR2 FYNNEI. V shed 5 bases, J shed 3 bases, and the junction held 7 bases outside the gene matches. The CDR3 extends over 15 amino acids. In DNA form, the CDR3 reads TGTGCCAGCAGTATACTAGCGGGGCCGCTCTACGAGCAGTACTTC. It translates to CASSILAGPLYEQYF.

The V call is TRBV24-1, the J call TRBJ1-2, with D unresolved. The CDR3 extends over 17 amino acids. Per the germline V gene, CDR1 is KGHDR and CDR2 is SFDVKD. The V end lost 4 bases, the J end lost 4 bases, and 21 bases lay between the germline ends. CDR3 sequence: CATSDARDRTAIYGYTF. The CDR3 DNA reads TGTGCCACCAGTGACGCCCGGGATAGGACGGCGATCTATGGCTACACCTTC.

The CDR3 region is CASSLAGGTGELFF. For the CDR3, the DNA is TGTGCCAGCAGCTTAGCAGGGGGCACCGGGGAGCTGTTTTTT. V gene TRBV7-2 combines with J gene TRBJ2-2; possible D gene TRBD1, 6 bases. The germline V gene encodes CDR1 SGHTA and CDR2 FQGNSA. The CDR3 is made up of 14 amino acids. Between the trimmed V and J ends, which lost 0 bases and 4 bases, there was a span of 6 bases. The full variable domain, its missing parts supplied by reference TRBV7-2 and TRBJ2-2, is GAGVSQSPSNKVTEKGKDVELRCDPISGHTALYWYRQSLGQGLEFLIYFQGNSAPDKSGLPSDRFSAERTGGSVSTLTIQRTQQEDSAVYLCASSLAGGTGELFFGEGSRLTVL.

Concerning this clone: This specimen includes other DNA sequences encoding the same CDR3. This chain connects TRBV6-5 to TRBJ1-1; maybe TRBD1 (5 bases). Trimming took off 0 bases at V and 5 bases at J, with 7 bases between the two ends. The germline V gene has CDR1 MNHEY and CDR2 SVGAGI. This CDR3 spans 13 amino acids. The CDR3: CASSYSQGTEAFF. In nucleotides, the CDR3 is TGTGCCAGCAGTTACTCTCAGGGAACTGAAGCTTTCTTT.

This chain connects TRBV6-6 to TRBJ1-3; 8 positions match TRBD1. The CDR3 length is 12 residues. Per the germline V gene, CDR1 is MNHNY and CDR2 is SVGAGI (reference sequence). Trimming removed 5 bases from V and 15 bases from J; junction bases left unmatched: 9. CDR3 sequence reads: CASSARQGNRYF. The CDR3 DNA follows: TGTGCCAGCAGTGCAAGACAGGGGAACCGATATTTT.

J is TRBJ2-6 and V is TRBV30, with D unclear. The CDR3 runs 13 residues. The V gene's germline CDR1 is GTSNPN and CDR2 SVGIG (reference sequence). CDR3 amino acids: CSTAWAGANVLTF. For the CDR3, the DNA is TGTTCCACAGCCTGGGCTGGGGCCAACGTCCTGACTTTC.

This rearrangement joins TRBV2 to TRBJ2-1; 10 bases are a match to TRBD2. CDR1 SNHLY and CDR2 FYNNEI come from the germline V gene. This CDR3 is built from 15 residues. V gave up 5 bases and J gave up 2 bases; unmatched junction bases: 3. Written as DNA, the CDR3 is TGTGCCAGCAGTCTAAGCGGGGGGGCCTACAATGAGCAGTTCTTC. Protein product: CASSLSGGAYNEQFF. The entire variable domain, with the rest obtained from reference TRBV2 and TRBJ2-1, is as follows: EPEVTQTPSHQVTQMGQEVILRCVPISNHLYFYWYRQILGQKVEFLVSFYNNEISEKSEIFDDQFSVERPDGSNFTLKIRSTKLEDSAMYFCASSLSGGAYNEQFFGPGTRLTVL.

The V gene is TRBV19, the J gene TRBJ1-4; D not resolved. CDR3 size: 14 residues. Germline V lookup: CDR1 LNHDA, CDR2 SQIVND (reference sequence). V lost 6 bases, J lost 0 bases, and 8 bases lay in between. The DNA for the CDR3 is TGTGCCAGTAGCGGACTAGCAACTAATGAAAAACTGTTTTTT. Translated, it gives CASSGLATNEKLFF. Combining the CDR3 with reference TRBV19 and TRBJ1-4 gives the whole variable domain DGGITQSPKYLFRKEGQNVTLSCEQNLNHDAMYWYRQDPGQGLRLIYYSQIVNDFQKGDIAEGYSVSREKKESFPLTVTSAQKNPTAFYLCASSGLATNEKLFFGSGTQLSVL.

This chain connects TRBV21-1 to TRBJ2-1; the table's D call, TRBD2, has no DNA check behind it. TRBV21-1 is listed as a pseudogene. This CDR3 region has 17 residues. For the CDR3, the DNA is TGTGCCAGAAACGACGAAAGACGAGCGAGCTCCTACAATGAGCAGTTCTTC. Amino acids: CARNDERRASSYNEQFF.

The gene calls are TRBV19 and TRBJ2-2; unclear D gene. This CDR3 region has 13 residues. Trimming removed 3 bases from V and 7 bases from J, with 9 bases in between. Per germline, CDR1 LNHDA and CDR2 SQIVND (reference sequence). This chain's CDR3 is CASSMVFGGELFF. The CDR3 nucleotides read TGTGCCAGTAGTATGGTTTTCGGCGGGGAGCTGTTTTTT. The full variable domain, with the rest looked up from reference TRBV19 and TRBJ2-2, is DGGITQSPKYLFRKEGQNVTLSCEQNLNHDAMYWYRQDPGQGLRLIYYSQIVNDFQKGDIAEGYSVSREKKESFPLTVTSAQKNPTAFYLCASSMVFGGELFFGEGSRLTVL.

The chain recombines TRBV6-5 with TRBJ2-7; TRBD1 matches 9 bases. Germline CDR1 is MNHEY and CDR2 is SVGAGI. After removal of 4 bases from V and 6 bases from J, the junction contained 10 bases not matched to a gene. CDR3 length: 15 residues. This CDR3 reads CASSFQPGTGSEQYF. The CDR3 DNA reads as TGTGCCAGCAGTTTCCAACCCGGGACAGGGAGCGAGCAGTACTTC.

The sample holds a few counts of this clone. The CDR3 nucleotides read TGTGCCAGCAGTGAAGGTAGACTAGCGGGATTGTACAATGAGCAGTTCTTC. Translated, it gives CASSEGRLAGLYNEQFF. This rearrangement joins TRBV2 to TRBJ2-1; 11 bases are shared with TRBD2. With V trimmed by 1 base and J by 4 bases, 6 bases remained unmatched. The germline V gene encodes CDR1 SNHLY and CDR2 FYNNEI. This CDR3 comprises 17 residues.

J is TRBJ2-7 and V is TRBV28, with D hard to call. The germline gives CDR1 MDHEN, CDR2 SYDVKM. Between the trimmed V and J ends, which lost 7 bases and 1 base, there was a span of 20 bases. This CDR3 has 16 amino acids. The DNA for the CDR3 is TGTGCCAGCAAGTCCCTACCCGGTGGTTATTCCTACGAGCAGTACTTC. Translated: CASKSLPGGYSYEQYF.